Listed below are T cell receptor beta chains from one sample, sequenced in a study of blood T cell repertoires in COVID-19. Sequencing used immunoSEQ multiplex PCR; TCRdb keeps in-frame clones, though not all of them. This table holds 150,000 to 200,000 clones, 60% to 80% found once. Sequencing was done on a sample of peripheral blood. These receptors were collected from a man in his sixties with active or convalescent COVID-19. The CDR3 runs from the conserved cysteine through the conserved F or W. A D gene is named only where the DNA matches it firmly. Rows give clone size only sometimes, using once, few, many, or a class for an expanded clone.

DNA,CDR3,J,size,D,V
TGTGCCAGCAGCTTAATCAGACAAGAGACCCAGTACTTC,CASSLIRQETQYF,TRBJ2-5,once,NA,TRBV7-2
TGTGCCAGCAGCTTAGGGCAGGGGTCGGAAAAACTGTTTTTT,CASSLGQGSEKLFF,TRBJ1-4,NA,NA,TRBV7-9
TGTGCCAGCAGCTCCGGACTAGCGGGGTCCTACGAGCAGTACTTC,CASSSGLAGSYEQYF,TRBJ2-7,NA,TRBD2,TRBV11-2
TGTGCCAGCAGTTTAGAAGGAGGAAAACTGTTTTTT,CASSLEGGKLFF,TRBJ1-4,NA,NA,TRBV28
TGTGCCAGCAGTTACCCTACGGGAAGGTACGAGCAGTACTTC,CASSYPTGRYEQYF,TRBJ2-7,NA,NA,TRBV28
TGCAGCGTTGAAGTTAGCGGGAGCACAGATACGCAGTATTTT,CSVEVSGSTDTQYF,TRBJ2-3,NA,TRBD2,TRBV29-1
TGTGCCAGCAGCCAAGGGTCGGCTGGAAACACCATATATTTT,CASSQGSAGNTIYF,TRBJ1-3,NA,NA,TRBV14
TGTGCCTGGAGCATATCCGGGACAGGGAATTCACCCCTCCACTTT,CAWSISGTGNSPLHF,TRBJ1-6,once,TRBD1,TRBV30
TGCAGTGCTAGGGCAGGCACTGAAGCTTTCTTT,CSARAGTEAFF,TRBJ1-1,NA,NA,TRBV20-1
TGTGCCAGCAGCGCGACAGGGGAAGAGACCCAGTACTTC,CASSATGEETQYF,TRBJ2-5,NA,TRBD1,TRBV9
TGTGCCAGCAGTAAAAGAGGCAGCGGGAGGGAGGGAGAGACCCAGTACTTC,CASSKRGSGREGETQYF,TRBJ2-5,once,TRBD2,TRBV7-9
TGTGCCAGCAGCTTGGCCCAGGACAGGGGGCGACAGACCCAGTACTTC,CASSLAQDRGRQTQYF,TRBJ2-5,NA,TRBD1,TRBV5-4
TGTGCCAGCTCACTTTACGTGGCTAGCGCGTACAATGAGCAGTTCTTC,CASSLYVASAYNEQFF,TRBJ2-1,NA,NA,TRBV18
TGCGCCAGCAGCCGAGCTAGCGGATACAATGAGCAGTTCTTC,CASSRASGYNEQFF,TRBJ2-1,NA,TRBD2,TRBV4-3
TGTGCCAGCAGTCCAAGAATCGGGATTTCTATTCCTGAAGCTTTCTTT,CASSPRIGISIPEAFF,TRBJ1-1,NA,NA,TRBV3-1/TRBV3-2
TGTGCCAGCAGTTTAAACCCCCCCGACAGAAATGAGCAGTTCTTC,CASSLNPPDRNEQFF,TRBJ2-1,NA,NA,TRBV27
TGTGCCAGCAGCAGGTGGGGAGGAGTGGACGAGCAGTACTTC,CASSRWGGVDEQYF,TRBJ2-7,NA,NA,TRBV13
TGCGCCAGCAGCTCAGGACTAACAGAAGAGACCCAGTACTTC,CASSSGLTEETQYF,TRBJ2-5,NA,NA,TRBV5-1
TGTGCCAGCAACGGGGTGGGAGCCAAAAACATTCAGTACTTC,CASNGVGAKNIQYF,TRBJ2-4,NA,NA,TRBV28
TGTGCCAGCAGCCTCGAGGGGGTCGGCACAGATACGCAGTATTTT,CASSLEGVGTDTQYF,TRBJ2-3,NA,NA,TRBV11-3
TGTGCCAGCTCACGCACAGGGACCGGGGAGCTGTTTTTT,CASSRTGTGELFF,TRBJ2-2,NA,NA,TRBV18
TGTGCCAGCAGCTTACCCACAGGGGGATTCGGCAATCAGCCCCAGCATTTT,CASSLPTGGFGNQPQHF,TRBJ1-5,NA,TRBD1,TRBV7-8
TGTGCCAGCAGCCGCGCGGGACCGAACTATGGCTACACCTTC,CASSRAGPNYGYTF,TRBJ1-2,NA,NA,TRBV7-9
TGTGCCAGCAGTAAGGGGACTAGCGGATACAATGAGCAGTTCTTC,CASSKGTSGYNEQFF,TRBJ2-1,once,TRBD2,TRBV6-2/TRBV6-3
TGTGCCGGTGTACAGGGTCTGAACACTGAAGCTTTCTTT,CAGVQGLNTEAFF,TRBJ1-1,NA,NA,TRBV7-9
TGTGCCAGCAGTTACTCGGGGGGGAATCAGCCCCAGCATTTT,CASSYSGGNQPQHF,TRBJ1-5,many,NA,TRBV6-2/TRBV6-3
TGTGCCAGCAGGCTTAGAAGCGGAGTCAGCTCCTACGAGCAGTACTTC,CASRLRSGVSSYEQYF,TRBJ2-7,few,NA,TRBV7-2
TGTGCCAGCACCTCAGGGGGGTTCACCGGGGAGCTGTTTTTT,CASTSGGFTGELFF,TRBJ2-2,NA,NA,TRBV27
TGTGCCAGCACGCATGTCCTAGCTGGGACCGGGGAGCTGTTTTTT,CASTHVLAGTGELFF,TRBJ2-2,NA,NA,TRBV7-9
TGTGCCAGCAGCTTGGTGGGACAGTCCTATGGCTACACCTTC,CASSLVGQSYGYTF,TRBJ1-2,NA,TRBD1,TRBV5-6
TGTGCCAGCAGCAGACGGGCCCCAGCGGCGGGGGAGCTGTTTTTT,CASSRRAPAAGELFF,TRBJ2-2,NA,NA,TRBV9
TGCGCCAGCAGCTTGGTGGGACAGGGGTGGATCGAGCAGTACTTC,CASSLVGQGWIEQYF,TRBJ2-7,many,TRBD1,TRBV5-1
TGTGCCAGCAGCGCATCAGGGGACGGAAACACCATATATTTT,CASSASGDGNTIYF,TRBJ1-3,NA,NA,TRBV11-2
TGTGCCACCCAGCGGGGCCCCACAGATACGCAGTATTTT,CATQRGPTDTQYF,TRBJ2-3,once,TRBD2,TRBV5-4
TGTGCCAGCAGCTTACCGGGGGAACTTGAGCAGTTCTTC,CASSLPGELEQFF,TRBJ2-1,NA,NA,TRBV7-3
TGTGCCAGCAGTCAGACAGGGTTTGGGGGACACAATGAGCAGTTCTTC,CASSQTGFGGHNEQFF,TRBJ2-1,few,TRBD1,TRBV27
TGTGCCAGCAGCTTAGCGATCGGGGGTCCTGGAAACACCATATATTTT,CASSLAIGGPGNTIYF,TRBJ1-3,few,NA,TRBV7-6
TGTGCCAGCAGCTTGTTCCAGGTTGCGGAGACCCAGTACTTC,CASSLFQVAETQYF,TRBJ2-5,NA,NA,TRBV13
TGTGCCAGCAGCTTGACGATGGGCACGGACTATGGCTACACCTTC,CASSLTMGTDYGYTF,TRBJ1-2,few,NA,TRBV5-4
TGTGCCAGCAGCTTGGGTTCTTCGCTAGCGGGAGCCTCCTACGAGCAGTACTTC,CASSLGSSLAGASYEQYF,TRBJ2-7,NA,TRBD2,TRBV5-8
TGTGCCAGCAGCTTCTCCACCGGGACAGGGAGTGAGCAGTACTTC,CASSFSTGTGSEQYF,TRBJ2-7,NA,TRBD1,TRBV7-9
TGTGCCAGCAGCCAAGATTCGGGAGCTTTCTTT,CASSQDSGAFF,TRBJ1-1,NA,NA,TRBV3-1/TRBV3-2
TGTGCCAGCAGCTACACGACAGGGACAAGCACAGATACGCAGTATTTT,CASSYTTGTSTDTQYF,TRBJ2-3,NA,TRBD1,TRBV5-5
TGTGCCAGCAGCCCGACTAGCGGGAGGTTCCACGAGCAGTACTTC,CASSPTSGRFHEQYF,TRBJ2-7,few,TRBD2,TRBV11-3
TGCGCCAGCAGCCGCGACAGAGGATCGGACGAGCAGTACTTC,CASSRDRGSDEQYF,TRBJ2-7,NA,NA,TRBV5-1
TGTGCCAGCAGTACCTCCCGGACAGGTAGTAGCAATCAGCCCCAGCATTTT,CASSTSRTGSSNQPQHF,TRBJ1-5,NA,TRBD1,TRBV28
TGTGCCACCAGTGAGTCGGGACAGGGGCAGTATCAGTACTTC,CATSESGQGQYQYF,TRBJ2-7,NA,TRBD1,TRBV24-1
TGCGCCAGCAGTGAGCCGGGACTCCACTATGGCTACACCTTC,CASSEPGLHYGYTF,TRBJ1-2,NA,NA,TRBV10-2
TGTGCCAGCAGCTTTACTGGCACAGATACGCAGTATTTT,CASSFTGTDTQYF,TRBJ2-3,NA,NA,TRBV7-2
TGTGCCAGCAGCTCCGACACCGGGGAGCTGTTTTTT,CASSSDTGELFF,TRBJ2-2,many,NA,TRBV7-3
TGTGCCAGCAGCTTAGAGGGGTTAGCGAGGAGAACAGATACGCAGTATTTT,CASSLEGLARRTDTQYF,TRBJ2-3,many,NA,TRBV11-2